This T cell receptor beta chain derives from a study of blood T cell repertoires in COVID-19. Study at large: The samples span acute and convalescent COVID-19 from the United States, Italy and Spain. PBMCs, B-cell-depleted T cells, or T cells provided the cDNA or gDNA that made up the material.

This clone was detected a few times. The J segment lost 4 bases and the V segment lost 2 bases, leaving 5 bases of the junction unmatched. CDR1 is SGHTA, CDR2 FQGNSA, per germline. This CDR3 region has 15 residues. In the authors' workflow: Using reference gene primer amplification, nucleated cell counts were estimated. Sequencing used immunoSEQ multiplex PCR; TCRdb keeps in-frame clones, though not all of them. V and J calls and clone size are as listed in that table; D and trimming were resolved from the DNA. The sample holds hundreds of thousands of clones, 65% to 85% seen once. The sequence was collected from an elderly man with acute or convalescent COVID-19. Sequencing was done on a sample of peripheral blood. The chain couples TRBV7-2 to TRBJ2-1; 7 positions agree with TRBD2. The CDR3 bases are TGTGCCAGCAGCTTAATGGGAGGGCTTTACAATGAGCAGTTCTTC. It yields the protein CASSLMGGLYNEQFF.